These 22 T cell receptor beta chains originate from one sample sequenced in a study of blood T cells in healthy people across ages. Primers used in a second PCR of about 6 to 11 cycles were a sample-barcoded 5' primer and a J-beta primer mix. A single record per CDR3 protein comes from TCRdb applying MiXCR to the 5' RACE reads. This table has over 600,000 distinct CDR3 sequences, roughly 21% appearing once. The sequenced sample consisted of blood. The receptors come from a man between 65 and 79 years old in good health.

The V call is TRBV9, the J call TRBJ2-1; no clear D gene. V was clipped by 5 bases and J by 5 bases, with 8 bases between them. Per germline, CDR1 SGDLS and CDR2 YYNGEE. There are 12 residues in the CDR3. CDR3 bases: TGTGCCAGCAGAGGACCTGACAATGAGCAGTTCTTC. It yields the protein CASRGPDNEQFF.

This clonotype has just a few counts. V gene TRBV29-1 combines with J gene TRBJ2-5; D is unclear. V dropped 4 bases and J dropped 3 bases, with 12 bases sitting between them. The CDR3 has 13 residues. CDR1 and CDR2 (germline): SQVTM, ANQGSEA. Here the CDR3 reads CSVGLIGKETQYF. The CDR3 nucleotides read TGCAGCGTTGGGCTTATTGGGAAAGAGACCCAGTACTTC.

The V gene is TRBV28, the J gene TRBJ2-4; D gene uncertain. Germline values: CDR1 MDHEN, CDR2 SYDVKM. Trimming pared 8 bases from V and 1 base from J, leaving 6 bases between. The CDR3 has 12 amino acids. As DNA, the CDR3 is TGTGCCAGCTCTCGGGCCAAAAACATTCAGTACTTC. Residues: CASSRAKNIQYF.

The chain is built from TRBV12-3 or TRBV12-4 and TRBJ2-2; no definite D call. There are 15 residues in the CDR3. The ends were cut back, 5 bases at V and 3 bases at J, with 13 bases in the middle. CDR3 DNA: TGTGCCAGCAGTCAATCGACAAGTCACACCGGGGAGCTGTTTTTT. Translation gives CASSQSTSHTGELFF.

There are many counts of this clonotype. V is TRBV7-2 and J is TRBJ2-5, with D perhaps assigned TRBD1 or TRBD2 (5 bases each). The CDR3 is made up of 15 amino acids. Germline loops: CDR1 SGHTA, CDR2 FQGNSA. Trimming took off 6 bases at V and 0 bases at J, with 14 bases between the two ends. This chain's CDR3 is CASSRPGTYQETQYF. In nucleotides, the CDR3 is TGTGCCAGCAGTCGACCCGGGACGTACCAAGAGACCCAGTACTTC. The variable domain in full, with the rest retrieved from reference TRBV7-2 and TRBJ2-5, is GAGVSQSPSNKVTEKGKDVELRCDPISGHTALYWYRQSLGQGLEFLIYFQGNSAPDKSGLPSDRFSAERTGGSVSTLTIQRTQQEDSAVYLCASSRPGTYQETQYFGPGTRLLVL.

This clonotype turned up a few times. V is TRBV7-2 and J is TRBJ2-3; TRBD1 agrees at 8 bases. This CDR3 is 15 amino acids long. In germline, CDR1 is SGHTA, CDR2 FQGNSA. Germline trimming cut 3 bases from V and 0 bases from J; bases unmatched to any gene: 2. The CDR3 nucleotides read TGTACCAGCAGCTTCAGGGGGCCCAGCACAGATACGCAGTATTTT. This translates into CTSSFRGPSTDTQYF.

This clonotype was recorded many times. The chain has TRBV7-6 and TRBJ2-1, with D maybe TRBD2 (7 bases). CDR1 is SGHVS, CDR2 FNYEAQ, per germline. The ends were cut back, 0 bases at V and 5 bases at J, with 14 bases in the middle. This CDR3 has 16 amino acids. CDR3 residues: CASSLAGGAINNEQFF. CDR3 DNA sequence: TGTGCCAGCAGCTTAGCGGGGGGGGCAATTAACAATGAGCAGTTCTTC.

This clonotype was found a few times. V gene TRBV15 combines with J gene TRBJ1-1; D unclear. V was pared by 3 bases and J by 0 bases, with 8 bases between. Per germline, CDR1 LNHNV and CDR2 YYDKDF (reference sequence). This CDR3 has 14 residues. Here the CDR3 reads CATSSSEMNTEAFF. DNA of the CDR3: TGTGCCACCAGCAGTAGTGAGATGAACACTGAAGCTTTCTTT.

In its sample, this clonotype was seen a few times. CDR3 sequence: CASSFDDRDQETQYF. In DNA, the CDR3 is TGTGCCAGCAGCTTTGATGACAGGGACCAAGAGACCCAGTACTTC. This chain connects TRBV7-9 to TRBJ2-5; the match to TRBD1 covers 7 bases. The V segment lost 3 bases and the J segment 0 bases; nucleotides outside the gene matches: 4. Germline CDR1 and CDR2: SEHNR and FQNEAQ (reference sequence). The CDR3 is 15 residues long.

The table lists this clonotype with a few counts. The chain recombines TRBV28 with TRBJ2-3, with a tentative D call TRBD2 (6 bases). Looked up from germline, CDR1 is MDHEN and CDR2 is SYDVKM. This CDR3 region has 14 residues. V was trimmed by 5 bases and J by 5 bases, leaving 14 bases between them. In nucleotides, the CDR3 is TGTGCCAGCAGTCTTCTCTCAGCGGGAGATACGCAGTATTTT. Its protein is CASSLLSAGDTQYF.

This clonotype was seen more than once but under ten times. J is TRBJ2-1 and V is TRBV5-6, with 11 positions matching TRBD2. Trimming cost V 6 bases and J 3 bases; bases outside gene matches: 5. Germline CDR1 and CDR2: SGHDT and YYEEEE. The CDR3 has 15 amino acids. CDR3: CASTSTSGSYNEQFF. CDR3 coding DNA: TGTGCCAGCACCAGTACTAGCGGGAGCTACAATGAGCAGTTCTTC. The variable domain in full, completed from reference TRBV5-6 and TRBJ2-1, reads DAGVTQSPTHLIKTRGQQVTLRCSPKSGHDTVSWYQQALGQGPQFIFQYYEEEERQRGNFPDRFSGHQFPNYSSELNVNALLLGDSALYLCASTSTSGSYNEQFFGPGTRLTVL.

This clonotype was counted a few times. The chain combines TRBV20-1 with TRBJ2-5; D remains ambiguous. The V end lost 0 bases, the J end lost 5 bases, and 10 bases lay between the germline ends. Per the germline V gene, CDR1 is DFQATT and CDR2 is SNEGSKA (reference sequence). This CDR3 has 13 amino acids. For the CDR3, the DNA is TGCAGTGCTAGAGAACCGGTCGTGGAGACCCAGTACTTC. It specifies CSAREPVVETQYF.

With respect to this clonotype: This CDR3 is missing its conserved last phenylalanine or tryptophan, likely due to a read error. The chain carries TRBV6-6 and TRBJ2-5, with 13 positions matching TRBD2. There are 16 residues in the CDR3. Germline values: CDR1 MNHNY, CDR2 SVGAGI (reference sequence). The V segment lost 2 bases and the J segment 2 bases; nucleotides outside the gene matches: 2. CDR3 loop: CASSYPGLAGQETQYL. In DNA, the CDR3 is TGTGCCAGCAGTTACCCGGGACTAGCGGGACAAGAGACCCAGTACCTC.

This chain links TRBV3-1 with TRBJ1-1; the D is unclear. Germline V CDR1 and CDR2: LGHDT, YNNKEL (reference sequence). V lost 2 bases to trimming and J lost 1 base, with 11 bases between them. This CDR3 region has 15 residues. CDR3 sequence reads: CASSQSRKTNTEAFF. The CDR3 region has the DNA TGTGCCAGCAGCCAATCCCGGAAGACGAACACTGAAGCTTTCTTT.

This clonotype was observed many times. The genes are TRBV28 and TRBJ2-2, with D unresolved. V lost 8 bases to trimming and J lost 6 bases, with 10 bases between them. CDR1 and CDR2 (germline): MDHEN, SYDVKM. This CDR3 is 12 amino acids long. The CDR3 sequence: CASLTASGELFF. The CDR3 nucleotides are TGTGCCAGCCTTACCGCTTCCGGGGAGCTGTTTTTT.

As concerns this clonotype: A read error may account for a junction end that differs from germline. The CDR3 DNA reads as TGCAGTGCTAGGGGTCCTACGGCGGGGGAGCAGTGCTTC. It translates to CSARGPTAGEQCF. This chain joins TRBV20-1 and TRBJ2-7, with 7 bases matching TRBD2. This CDR3 is 13 amino acids long. Germline lookup yields CDR1 DFQATT and CDR2 SNEGSKA (reference sequence).

This clonotype was seen ten or more times. CDR3 DNA: TGTGCCAGCAGTGATTTACTATACGAGCAGTACTTC. Translated: CASSDLLYEQYF. This sequence joins TRBV2 and TRBJ2-7; D gene ambiguous. The CDR3 is 12 amino acids. V was clipped by 3 bases and J by 4 bases, with 7 bases between them. Germline V gene sequence: CDR1 SNHLY, CDR2 FYNNEI.

A few counts support this clonotype. J is TRBJ2-7 and V is TRBV3-1; D is uncertain. V was pared by 5 bases and J by 6 bases, with 8 bases between. In germline, CDR1 is LGHDT, CDR2 YNNKEL (reference sequence). CDR3 length equals 11 residues. CDR3 coding DNA: TGTGCCAGCAGCGCAAGAACCGAGCAGTACTTC. It translates to CASSARTEQYF.

The chain joins TRBV6-5 to TRBJ2-7; D remains unclear. The germline CDR1 and CDR2 sequences are MNHEY and SVGAGI. V lost 2 bases and J 0 bases, leaving 17 bases between the germline ends. The CDR3 consists of 17 residues. CDR3 residues: CASSYSPGPESSYEQYF. CDR3 coding DNA: TGTGCCAGCAGTTACAGCCCCGGACCTGAAAGCTCCTACGAGCAGTACTTC.

This chain connects TRBV10-3 to TRBJ2-5; 7 bases fit TRBD2. The CDR3 has 14 residues. Germline V gives CDR1 ENHRY, CDR2 SYGVKD. V lost 6 bases and J lost 5; bases outside the gene matches: 9. Written as DNA, the CDR3 is TGTGCCATCAGCTACCGGGACTATGGGGAGACCCAGTACTTC. This sequence encodes CAISYRDYGETQYF.

This clonotype was counted a few times. This rearrangement joins TRBV30 to TRBJ1-4; D is unclear. CDR1 and CDR2 from the germline V gene are GTSNPN and SVGIG (reference sequence). The CDR3 has 13 residues. The ends were cut back, 0 bases at V and 7 bases at J, with 9 bases in the middle. In DNA, the CDR3 is TGTGCCTGGAGTGTACAGACGGCTGAAAAACTGTTTTTT. This encodes CAWSVQTAEKLFF.

The chain employs TRBV28 and TRBJ2-7; D call uncertain. V lost 6 bases and J 5 bases, leaving 14 bases between the germline ends. The CDR3 runs to 13 residues. CDR1 and CDR2 (germline): MDHEN, SYDVKM. CDR3: CASSPQIHHEQYF. DNA of the CDR3: TGTGCCAGCAGCCCCCAAATCCACCACGAGCAGTACTTC.